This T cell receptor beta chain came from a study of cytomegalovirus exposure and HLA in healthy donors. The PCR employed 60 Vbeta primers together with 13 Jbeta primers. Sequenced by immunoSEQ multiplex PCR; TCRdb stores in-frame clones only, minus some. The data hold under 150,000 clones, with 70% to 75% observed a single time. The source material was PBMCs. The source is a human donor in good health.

In DNA, the CDR3 is TGCGCCAGCAGCTCTCTTGGGGCCCAGGGATCGGGCCCAAACACTGAAGCTTTCTTT. Translating gives CASSSLGAQGSGPNTEAFF. The chain links TRBV5-1 to TRBJ1-1, with a possible D match to TRBD1 (5 bases). CDR1 and CDR2 from the germline V gene are SGHRS and YFSETQ. There are 19 residues in the CDR3. V was cut by 3 bases and J by 2 bases, with 26 bases left in between.